Here is one T cell receptor beta chain with its context. Seattle researchers signed up patients amid active infection and tracked them longitudinally. Here immunoSEQ multiplex PCR was the method, and the copy in TCRdb shows in-frame clones only, minus some. Of 150,000 to 200,000 clones listed, 81% are singletons. V lost 11 bases, J lost 1 base, and 15 bases lay in between. CDR3 size: 14 residues. CDR1 and CDR2 (germline): MDHEN, SYDVKM. This sample is drawn from a study of blood T cell repertoires in COVID-19. Study details: Sample material is recorded as cDNA or gDNA derived from T cells, B-cell-depleted T cells, or PBMCs.

The clonotype originates from a woman in her 40s with COVID-19, enrolled during active disease. The gene calls are TRBV28 and TRBJ2-1; no clear D gene. Sequencing was performed on peripheral blood. CDR3 loop: CAAAAGGSYNEQFF. The CDR3 region has the DNA TGTGCCGCAGCAGCAGGTGGATCCTACAATGAGCAGTTCTTC.